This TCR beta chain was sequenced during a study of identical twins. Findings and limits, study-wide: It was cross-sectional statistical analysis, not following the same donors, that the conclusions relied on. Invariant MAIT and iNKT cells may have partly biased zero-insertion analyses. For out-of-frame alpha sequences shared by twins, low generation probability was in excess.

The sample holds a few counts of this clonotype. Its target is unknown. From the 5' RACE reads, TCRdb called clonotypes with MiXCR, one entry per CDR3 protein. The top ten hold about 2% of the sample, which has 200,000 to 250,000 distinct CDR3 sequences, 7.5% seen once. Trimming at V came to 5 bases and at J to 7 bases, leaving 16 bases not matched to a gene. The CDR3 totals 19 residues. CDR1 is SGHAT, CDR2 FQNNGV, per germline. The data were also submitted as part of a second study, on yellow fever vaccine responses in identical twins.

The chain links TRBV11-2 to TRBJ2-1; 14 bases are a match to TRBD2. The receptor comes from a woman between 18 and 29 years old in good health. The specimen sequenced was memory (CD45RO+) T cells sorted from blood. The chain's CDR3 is CASSPLIGGTSGSLNEQFF. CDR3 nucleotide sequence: TGTGCCAGCAGCCCCCTTATAGGGGGGACTAGCGGGAGTTTGAATGAGCAGTTCTTC.